This T cell receptor beta chain was recorded in a study of shared T cell receptors in the human thymus. Assay: immunoSEQ multiplex PCR; the TCRdb copy retains only in-frame clones and omits some. The sample has about 400,000 clones, approximately 95% seen once. V lost 1 base and J lost 4, with 16 bases in between. CDR1 and CDR2 from the germline V gene are PRHDT and FYEKMQ (reference sequence). There are 16 residues in the CDR3. The sequenced sample was thymocytes. This receptor was taken from a human donor. V is TRBV13 and J is TRBJ1-1; perhaps TRBD1 as D (5 bases). CDR3 sequence reads: CASSLVQGPRSTEAFF. The CDR3 DNA follows: TGTGCCAGCAGCTTAGTCCAGGGACCGAGGAGCACTGAAGCTTTCTTT.